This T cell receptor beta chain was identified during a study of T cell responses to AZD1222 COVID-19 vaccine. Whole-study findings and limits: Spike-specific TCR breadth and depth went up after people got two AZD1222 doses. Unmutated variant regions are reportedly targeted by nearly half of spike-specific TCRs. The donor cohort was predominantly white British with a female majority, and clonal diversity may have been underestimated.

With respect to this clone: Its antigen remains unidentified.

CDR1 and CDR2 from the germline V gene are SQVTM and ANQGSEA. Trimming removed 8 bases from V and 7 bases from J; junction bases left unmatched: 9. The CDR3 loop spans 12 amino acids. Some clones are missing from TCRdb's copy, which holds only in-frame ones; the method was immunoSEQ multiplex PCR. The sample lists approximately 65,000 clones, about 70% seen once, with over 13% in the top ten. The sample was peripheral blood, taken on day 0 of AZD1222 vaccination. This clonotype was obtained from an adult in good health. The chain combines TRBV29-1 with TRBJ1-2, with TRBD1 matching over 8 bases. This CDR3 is CSCTDRVAGYTF. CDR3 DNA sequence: TGCAGCTGCACGGACAGGGTAGCTGGCTACACCTTC.